The following is a T cell receptor beta chain sequence with its context. Its matching antigen is unknown. MiXCR was run by TCRdb on the reads, yielding one entry per CDR3 protein. The profile shows about 530,000 distinct CDR3 sequences, 26% of them singletons. The record originates from a study of T cell repertoires in cytomegalovirus infection. Overall study: Both CMV infection and a matching HLA type were indicated by public TCR beta signatures.

The V and J ends lost 8 bases and 0 bases respectively, with 10 bases between them. The CDR3 extends over 13 amino acids. CDR1 and CDR2 from the germline V gene are MNHGY and SAAAGT. Whole-study findings and limits: HLA-C-restricted, CMV-specific TCR beta clonotypes were dominant ex vivo. CMV carriers having the relevant HLA were flagged by cumulative public TCR beta family frequency.

The clonotype originates from a human donor in good health (CMV status not recorded). Some clones in this sample may be carry-over from other donors' samples. Sequenced sample: PBMCs. This rearrangement joins TRBV6-8 to TRBJ1-2, with D uncertain. The CDR3 coding sequence is TGTGCCAGCCTAGAGCAAGCTAACTATGGCTACACCTTC. Translating gives CASLEQANYGYTF.